The clone carrying this TCR beta chain showed up just a few times. This specimen belongs to a study of T-cell memory formation after mild COVID-19. Germline V gives CDR1 SGHVS, CDR2 FQNEAQ. The CDR3 is 14 amino acids. Trimming stripped 1 base from V and 4 bases from J, with 10 bases between. Each CDR3 protein gets one entry after TCRdb re-called the 5' RACE reads with MiXCR. The sample yields around 510,000 distinct CDR3 sequences, roughly 21% seen once. Sequencing used PBMCs or a T cell subset sorted from them (not recorded which). The receptor was derived from an adult woman who had mild COVID-19 (a few samples of this study predate the infection). Cell type and time point are not known. The genes are TRBV7-8 and TRBJ1-2; D unresolved. The CDR3 region is CASSLVLETYGYTF. CDR3 nucleotides: TGTGCCAGCAGCTTAGTTCTGGAAACCTATGGCTACACCTTC.